A selection of T cell receptor beta chains follows, all from one sample in a study of blood T cells in healthy people across ages. TCRdb fed the 5' RACE reads into MiXCR, producing one record per CDR3 protein. This sample has roughly 1.5 million distinct CDR3 sequences, with 35% to 45% found just once. Sequenced: blood. The receptors originated from a woman aged 18-29 years in good health. Both conserved end residues are part of each CDR3. A D gene is named only where the DNA matches it firmly. Part of the rows lack a size; the others show once, few, many or a class for expanded clones.

>few|-|TRBJ2-1|TRBV4-3
TGCGCCAGCAGCCAAGTCCGGACCTCCTACAATGAGCAGTTCTTC
CASSQVRTSYNEQFF
>-|-|TRBJ2-1|TRBV2
TGTGCCAGCAGTGAAGCGCTTCGGCTAGCGCGGAGCGAGCAGTTCTTC
CASSEALRLARSEQFF
>-|-|TRBJ1-4|TRBV29-1
TGCAGCGTCGAAGTTGCAACTAATGAAAAACTGTTTTTT
CSVEVATNEKLFF
>-|TRBD1|TRBJ2-7|TRBV7-9
TGTGCCAGCAGCTCGACAGGGGCCTTGGACGAGCAGTACTTC
CASSSTGALDEQYF
>-|-|TRBJ2-2|TRBV20-1
TGCAGTGCCAGTGGTGCCACCGGGGAGCTGTTTTTT
CSASGATGELFF
>once|-|TRBJ2-1|TRBV5-1
TGCGCCAGCAGCAGCAGGGACGGAACGTCTCACGAGCAGTTCTTC
CASSSRDGTSHEQFF
>-|TRBD1|TRBJ1-5|TRBV18
TGTGCCAGCTCACCCCCCGGGACAGGGGTCAATCAGCCCCAGCATTTT
CASSPPGTGVNQPQHF
>-|TRBD1|TRBJ1-2|TRBV6-2/TRBV6-3
TGTGCCAGCAGCCGCCCGACAGGGGGCTTGAATGGCTACACCTTC
CASSRPTGGLNGYTF
>few|-|TRBJ2-7|TRBV29-1
TGCAGCGTCGCTAGGGGTCTAGCGCCACAACCTTCGAGCTCCTACGAGCAGTACTTC
CSVARGLAPQPSSSYEQYF
>-|TRBD2|TRBJ2-2|TRBV11-3
TGTGCCAGCAGCCCGGGGGGACCCGGGGAGCTGTTTTTT
CASSPGGPGELFF
>many|-|TRBJ2-3|TRBV7-2
TGTGCCAGCAGCCCCCCCTCTACCACAGATACGCAGTATTTT
CASSPPSTTDTQYF
>few|TRBD1|TRBJ2-7|TRBV6-6
TGTGCCAGCAGTTCCCTCTCAATAGACAGGGAAGTTTACGAGCAGTACTTC
CASSSLSIDREVYEQYF
>few|-|TRBJ1-1|TRBV12-3/TRBV12-4
TGTGCCAGCAGTTTAGTTCGATCTGAAGCTTTCTTT
CASSLVRSEAFF
>few|-|TRBJ1-4|TRBV20-1
TGCAGTGCTCACAAGCCAACTAATGAAAAACTGTTTTTT
CSAHKPTNEKLFF
>few|-|TRBJ1-4|TRBV7-3
TGTGCCAGGCCGGGACGGGAGAATGCAACTAATGAAAAACTGTTTTTT
CARPGRENATNEKLFF
>-|-|TRBJ2-7|TRBV5-1
TGCGCCAGCAGGTCGGCGGAAACCTACAATGAGCAGTACTTC
CASRSAETYNEQYF
>once|-|TRBJ2-5|TRBV2
TGTGCCAGCAGTGAAGGGCCAGTACAAGAGACCCAGTACTTC
CASSEGPVQETQYF
>-|-|TRBJ2-3|TRBV6-2/TRBV6-3
TGTGCCAGCAGGACGATCACAGATACGCAGTATTTT
CASRTITDTQYF
>-|TRBD1|TRBJ1-6|TRBV20-1
TGCAGTGCTAGAGGAGGGGGCATCTATAATGCACCCCTCCACTTT
CSARGGGIYNAPLHF
>-|TRBD2|TRBJ2-5|TRBV20-1
TGCAGTGCTTGGGGACTAGCGGGATCACAAGAGACCCAGTACTTC
CSAWGLAGSQETQYF
>few|-|TRBJ2-1|TRBV5-1
TGCGCCAGCAGCTTGGAGGCGGGACCTCATGAGCAGTTCTTC
CASSLEAGPHEQFF
>-|-|TRBJ1-2|TRBV6-1
TGTGCCAGCAGTGAGACAGGCCAAGACCTCTATGGCTACACCTTC
CASSETGQDLYGYTF
>-|-|TRBJ1-1|TRBV27
TGTGCCGGCAGTTTATTCGGGGGAGGGACAAGCACTGAAGCTTTCTTT
CAGSLFGGGTSTEAFF
>-|-|TRBJ2-1|TRBV20-1
TGCAGTGCTAGAGATCGGGAAACCTACAAGGAGCAGTTCTTC
CSARDRETYKEQFF
>-|TRBD1|TRBJ1-5|TRBV12-3/TRBV12-4
TGTGCCAGCAGATCCAACAGAGGGACAGGCAATCAGCCCCAGCATTTT
CASRSNRGTGNQPQHF
>few|TRBD1|TRBJ2-1|TRBV6-5
TGTGCCAGCAGGGGGGACAGGGGCTCCTACAATGAGCAGTTCTTC
CASRGDRGSYNEQFF
>-|-|TRBJ2-1|TRBV4-2
TGTGCCAGCAGCCAAGGCCGGAATGTTGAGCAGTTCTTC
CASSQGRNVEQFF
>few|TRBD1|TRBJ2-1|TRBV29-1
TGCAGCGTTGGACAGGGGGCCGAGCAGTTCTTC
CSVGQGAEQFF
>few|-|TRBJ1-6|TRBV12-3/TRBV12-4
TGTGCCAGCAGTTTTATTAATTCACCCCTCCACTTT
CASSFINSPLHF
>-|-|TRBJ2-3|TRBV20-1
TGCAGTGCTAGAGCCTCGGGCCTAGCGAGCACAGATACGCAGTATTTT
CSARASGLASTDTQYF
>-|TRBD2|TRBJ2-1|TRBV11-2
TGTGCCAGCAGCTTAGGTTTGCGGGGGGGCTTTCTCAATGAGCAGTTCTTC
CASSLGLRGGFLNEQFF
>-|-|TRBJ2-3|TRBV27
TGTGCCAGCAGTTTATCACGTCCAGAGGGGGGCGTCGATACGCAGTATTTT
CASSLSRPEGGVDTQYF
>few|-|TRBJ2-1|TRBV24-1
TGTGCCACCAGTGTTCCAGGGGAGTCCTACAATGAGCAGTTCTTC
CATSVPGESYNEQFF
>few|-|TRBJ2-1|TRBV28
TGTGCCAGCAGTTTATTCCAGGGTGGGGGTGAGCAGTTCTTC
CASSLFQGGGEQFF
>-|-|TRBJ1-1|TRBV9
TGTGCCAGCAGCGGAGGTCCGGAAACTGAAGCTTTCTTT
CASSGGPETEAFF